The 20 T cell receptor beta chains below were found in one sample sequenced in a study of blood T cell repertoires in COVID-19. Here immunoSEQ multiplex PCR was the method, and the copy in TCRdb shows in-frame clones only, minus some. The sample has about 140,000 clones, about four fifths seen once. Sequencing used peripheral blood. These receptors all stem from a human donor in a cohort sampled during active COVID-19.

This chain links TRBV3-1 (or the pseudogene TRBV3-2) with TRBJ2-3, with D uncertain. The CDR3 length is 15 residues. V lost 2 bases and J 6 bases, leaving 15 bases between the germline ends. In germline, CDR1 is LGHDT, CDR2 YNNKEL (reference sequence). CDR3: CASSQYEASGDTQYF. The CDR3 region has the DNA TGTGCCAGCAGCCAATACGAAGCCTCCGGGGATACGCAGTATTTT.

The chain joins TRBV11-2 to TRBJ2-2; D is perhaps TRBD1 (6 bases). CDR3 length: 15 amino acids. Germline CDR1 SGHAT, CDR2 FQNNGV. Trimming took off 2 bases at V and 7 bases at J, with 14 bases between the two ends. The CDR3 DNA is TGTGCCAGCAGCTTATCACTTCCAGGGGTCGGGGAGCTGTTTTTT. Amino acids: CASSLSLPGVGELFF.

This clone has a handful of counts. CDR3 sequence reads: CASSNQGETEAFF. The CDR3 DNA is TGTGCCAGTAGTAATCAGGGGGAGACTGAAGCTTTCTTT. This chain connects TRBV19 to TRBJ1-1, with TRBD1 matching over 7 bases. With V trimmed by 4 bases and J by 5 bases, 4 bases remained unmatched. CDR3 length: 13 amino acids. Germline V gives CDR1 LNHDA, CDR2 SQIVND (reference sequence).

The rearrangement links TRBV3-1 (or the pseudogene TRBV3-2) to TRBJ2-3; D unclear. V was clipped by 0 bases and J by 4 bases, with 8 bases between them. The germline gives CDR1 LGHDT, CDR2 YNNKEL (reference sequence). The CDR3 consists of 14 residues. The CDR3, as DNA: TGTGCCAGCAGCCAAGACATAGTTTCAGATACGCAGTATTTT. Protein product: CASSQDIVSDTQYF.

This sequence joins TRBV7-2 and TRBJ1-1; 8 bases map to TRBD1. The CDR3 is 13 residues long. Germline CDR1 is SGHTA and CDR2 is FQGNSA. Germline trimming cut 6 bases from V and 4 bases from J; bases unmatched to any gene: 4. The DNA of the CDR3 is TGTGCCAGCAGTCAGGGGGCTGGCACTGAAGCTTTCTTT. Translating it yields CASSQGAGTEAFF.

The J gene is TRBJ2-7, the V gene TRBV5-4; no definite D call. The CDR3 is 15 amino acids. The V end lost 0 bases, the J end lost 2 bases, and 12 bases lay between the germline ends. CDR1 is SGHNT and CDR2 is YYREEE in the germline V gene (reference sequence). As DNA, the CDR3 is TGTGCCAGCAGCTTGGATAGCTATTCGCCCTACGAGCAGTACTTC. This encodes CASSLDSYSPYEQYF. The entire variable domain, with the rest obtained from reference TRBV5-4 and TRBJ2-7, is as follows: ETGVTQSPTHLIKTRGQQVTLRCSSQSGHNTVSWYQQALGQGPQFIFQYYREEENGRGNFPPRFSGLQFPNYSSELNVNALELDDSALYLCASSLDSYSPYEQYFGPGTRLTVT.

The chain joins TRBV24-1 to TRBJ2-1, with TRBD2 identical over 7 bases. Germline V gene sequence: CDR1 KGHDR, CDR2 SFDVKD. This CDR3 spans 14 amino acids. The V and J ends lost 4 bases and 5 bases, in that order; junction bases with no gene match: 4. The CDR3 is CATSEASGNNEQFF. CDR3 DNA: TGTGCCACCAGTGAAGCTAGCGGTAACAATGAGCAGTTCTTC.

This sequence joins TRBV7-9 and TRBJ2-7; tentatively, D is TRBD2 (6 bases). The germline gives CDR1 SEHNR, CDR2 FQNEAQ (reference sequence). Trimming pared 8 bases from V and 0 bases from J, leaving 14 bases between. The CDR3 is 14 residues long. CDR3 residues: CASGNRDFSYEQYF. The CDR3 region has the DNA TGTGCCAGCGGTAACCGGGACTTCTCCTACGAGCAGTACTTC.

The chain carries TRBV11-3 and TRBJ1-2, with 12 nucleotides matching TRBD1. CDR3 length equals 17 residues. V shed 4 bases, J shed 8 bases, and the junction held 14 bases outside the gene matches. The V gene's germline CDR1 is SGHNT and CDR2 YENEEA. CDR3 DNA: TGTGCCAGCAGCTCCGGGACAGGGGGCGAAGCCAGGAGAGGCTACACCTTC. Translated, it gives CASSSGTGGEARRGYTF.

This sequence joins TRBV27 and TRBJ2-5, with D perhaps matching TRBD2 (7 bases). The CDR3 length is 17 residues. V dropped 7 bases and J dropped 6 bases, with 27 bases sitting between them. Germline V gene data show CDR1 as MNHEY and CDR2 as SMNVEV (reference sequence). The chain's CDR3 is CASNEGGSRPSAKTQYF. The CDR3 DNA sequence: TGTGCCAGCAACGAGGGGGGGTCCAGGCCCTCCGCGAAGACCCAGTACTTC.

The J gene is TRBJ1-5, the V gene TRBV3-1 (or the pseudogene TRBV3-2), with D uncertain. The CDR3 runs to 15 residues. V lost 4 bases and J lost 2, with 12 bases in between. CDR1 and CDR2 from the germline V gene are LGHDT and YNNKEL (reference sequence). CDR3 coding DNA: TGTGCCAGCAGCCGTGGTCAACCGGGCAATCAGCCCCAGCATTTT. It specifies CASSRGQPGNQPQHF.

The CDR3 DNA reads TGTGCCAGCAGTTTGTTCGGTGGCACAGATACGCAGTATTTT. This encodes CASSLFGGTDTQYF. The rearrangement uses TRBV27 and TRBJ2-3, with D unclear. Germline values: CDR1 MNHEY, CDR2 SMNVEV (reference sequence). V was trimmed by 3 bases and J by 1 base, leaving 8 bases between them. This CDR3 contains 14 residues.

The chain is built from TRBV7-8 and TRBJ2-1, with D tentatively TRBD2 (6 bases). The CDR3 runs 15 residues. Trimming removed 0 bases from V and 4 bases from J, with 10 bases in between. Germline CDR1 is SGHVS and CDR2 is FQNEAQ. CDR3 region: CASSLAAGTYNEQFF. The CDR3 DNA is TGTGCCAGCAGCTTAGCCGCCGGGACTTACAATGAGCAGTTCTTC.

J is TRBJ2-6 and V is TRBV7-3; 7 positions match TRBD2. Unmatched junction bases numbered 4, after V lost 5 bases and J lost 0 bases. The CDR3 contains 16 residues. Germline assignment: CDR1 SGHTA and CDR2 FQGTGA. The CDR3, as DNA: TGTGCCAGCAGCCTCCCGGGGGGCTCTGGGGCCAACGTCCTGACTTTC. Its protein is CASSLPGGSGANVLTF.

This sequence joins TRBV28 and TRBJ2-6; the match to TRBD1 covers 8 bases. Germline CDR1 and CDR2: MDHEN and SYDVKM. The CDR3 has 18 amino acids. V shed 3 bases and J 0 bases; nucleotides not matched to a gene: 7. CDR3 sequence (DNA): TGTGCCAGCAGTTTGACAGGGGTGGTCTCCTCTGGGGCCAACGTCCTGACTTTC. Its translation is CASSLTGVVSSGANVLTF.

In DNA form, the CDR3 reads TGTGCCAGCCAGCAGGAAGATACGCAGTATTTT. Protein sequence: CASQQEDTQYF. The chain is built from TRBV6-5 and TRBJ2-3; D not certain. There are 11 residues in the CDR3. Trimming took 8 bases from V and 5 from J, leaving 8 bases between them. Germline V gene lookup returns CDR1 MNHEY and CDR2 SVGAGI.

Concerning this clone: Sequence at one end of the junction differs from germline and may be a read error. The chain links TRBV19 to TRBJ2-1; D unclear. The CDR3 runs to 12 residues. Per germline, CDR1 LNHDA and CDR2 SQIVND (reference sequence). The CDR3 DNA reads TGTGCCAGTAGTATCCCCTACAGTGAGCAGTTCTTC. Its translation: CASSIPYSEQFF.

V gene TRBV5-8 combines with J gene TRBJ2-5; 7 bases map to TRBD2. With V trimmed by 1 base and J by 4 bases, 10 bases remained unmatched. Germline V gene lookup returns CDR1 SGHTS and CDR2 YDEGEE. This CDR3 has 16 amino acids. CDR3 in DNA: TGTGCCAGCAGCTTGAGGGTTGCGGGAGATGGAGAGACCCAGTACTTC. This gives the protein CASSLRVAGDGETQYF.

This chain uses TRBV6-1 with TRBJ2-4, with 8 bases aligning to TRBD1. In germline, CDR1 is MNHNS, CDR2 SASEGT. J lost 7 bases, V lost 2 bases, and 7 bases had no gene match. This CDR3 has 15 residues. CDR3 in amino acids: CASSETQGARNIQYF. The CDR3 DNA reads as TGTGCCAGCAGTGAAACGCAGGGGGCGAGGAACATTCAGTACTTC.

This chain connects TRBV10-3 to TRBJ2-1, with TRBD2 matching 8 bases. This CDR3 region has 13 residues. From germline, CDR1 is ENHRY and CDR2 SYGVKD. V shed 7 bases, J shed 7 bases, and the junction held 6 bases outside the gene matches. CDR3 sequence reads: CAINAGGPNEQFF. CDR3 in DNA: TGTGCCATCAACGCGGGAGGACCGAATGAGCAGTTCTTC.